The 16 T cell receptor beta chains below all came from one sample that was sequenced in a study of cytomegalovirus exposure and HLA in healthy donors. In the PCR, 60 Vbeta and 13 Jbeta primers were used. TCRdb's copy holds only in-frame clones and misses some; the assay was immunoSEQ multiplex PCR. This sample has about 98,000 clones; over 75% occur once, and the top ten carry 3% to 4.5%. The sequencing input was PBMCs. The receptors were sampled from a female donor in good health and CMV-seropositive.

The CDR3, as DNA: TGTGCCAGCAGCCACCGAATGAGTAGCGGGAGGTCCTACGAGCAGTACTTC. Translating gives CASSHRMSSGRSYEQYF. The rearrangement links TRBV4-2 to TRBJ2-7; 10 bases line up with TRBD2. This CDR3 contains 17 residues. Germline assignment: CDR1 LGHNA and CDR2 YNFKEQ. After removal of 3 bases from V and 1 base from J, the junction contained 9 bases not matched to a gene.

This sequence joins TRBV5-1 and TRBJ2-2; maybe TRBD2 (5 bases). V was pared by 2 bases and J by 2 bases, with 10 bases between. The germline V gene encodes CDR1 SGHRS and CDR2 YFSETQ. This CDR3 is built from 15 residues. The CDR3 here is CASSLPRTNTGELFF. As DNA, the CDR3 is TGCGCCAGCAGCTTACCGCGGACTAACACCGGGGAGCTGTTTTTT.

This clone was detected only a few times. The chain is built from TRBV6-5 and TRBJ1-2, with 7 bases that match TRBD1. The length of the CDR3 is 13 residues. V lost 8 bases and J lost 4; bases outside the gene matches: 7. Germline V gives CDR1 MNHEY, CDR2 SVGAGI. The CDR3 DNA reads as TGTGCCAGCGCGGGCAGGGGGATCTATGGCTACACCTTC. Translation: CASAGRGIYGYTF.

The chain recombines TRBV2 with TRBJ2-2; D is perhaps TRBD2 (6 bases). In germline, CDR1 is SNHLY, CDR2 FYNNEI. V was shortened by 6 bases and J by 4 bases, with 12 bases between the two germline ends. The CDR3 totals 14 residues. The CDR3 sequence: CASSPLRGTGELFF. Written as DNA, the CDR3 is TGTGCCAGCAGCCCTTTGCGGGGCACCGGGGAGCTGTTTTTT.

The chain employs TRBV7-2 and TRBJ2-3, with a weak D call TRBD2 (7 bases). The length of the CDR3 is 15 residues. The V end lost 4 bases, the J end lost 4 bases, and 15 bases lay between the germline ends. In germline, CDR1 is SGHTA, CDR2 FQGNSA. The CDR3 sequence: CASSWGGGLADTQYF. CDR3 in DNA: TGTGCCAGCAGCTGGGGCGGGGGCCTCGCAGATACGCAGTATTTT.

This sequence joins TRBV7-9 and TRBJ1-4, with TRBD1 identical over 8 bases. V shed 5 bases, J shed 11 bases, and the junction held 16 bases outside the gene matches. The CDR3 is 16 amino acids. Germline lookup yields CDR1 SEHNR and CDR2 FQNEAQ (reference sequence). DNA of the CDR3: TGTGCCAGCAGCCCCGAAACGGGACAGGCCTTTGGTAAACTGTTTTTT. Translation: CASSPETGQAFGKLFF.

V is TRBV6-5 and J is TRBJ2-1, with 11 bases matching TRBD2. The CDR3 contains 14 residues. Trimming at V came to 6 bases and at J to 6 bases, leaving 4 bases not matched to a gene. Looked up from germline, CDR1 is MNHEY and CDR2 is SVGAGI. CDR3 sequence (DNA): TGTGCCAGCAGCATAGCGGGGGGGGGCAATGAGCAGTTCTTC. Amino acids: CASSIAGGGNEQFF.

The chain employs TRBV6-4 and TRBJ1-2; 7 bases line up with TRBD1. The trim removed 5 bases at V and 4 bases at J, leaving 7 bases unmatched. Germline lookup yields CDR1 MRHNA and CDR2 SNTAGT. This CDR3 has 14 amino acids. CDR3 protein: CASSPGTEGYGYTF. The CDR3 region has the DNA TGTGCCAGCAGTCCCGGGACAGAGGGCTATGGCTACACCTTC.

Here the CDR3 reads CASTSGQRNTIYF. The CDR3 DNA follows: TGTGCCAGCACCTCGGGACAGCGAAACACCATATATTTT. This sequence joins TRBV5-4 and TRBJ1-3; 7 bases agree with TRBD1. V trimming: 6 bases; J trimming: 5 bases; junction bases outside the gene matches: 5. The CDR3 has 13 residues. Germline values: CDR1 SGHNT, CDR2 YYREEE (reference sequence).

This clone was detected a few times. This rearrangement joins TRBV5-6 to TRBJ2-1; TRBD2 might be the D (5 bases). The CDR3 length is 12 residues. CDR1 SGHDT and CDR2 YYEEEE come from the germline V gene. V was pared by 2 bases and J by 15 bases, with 15 bases between. In DNA form, the CDR3 reads TGTGCCAGCAGCTTTACGGGGTCGGTCGGGTTCTTC. Encoded protein: CASSFTGSVGFF.

The chain is built from TRBV6-5 and TRBJ2-1; D possibly corresponds to TRBD2 (7 bases). V lost 0 bases, J lost 4 bases, and 13 bases lay in between. CDR1 is MNHEY, CDR2 SVGAGI, per germline. The CDR3 has 16 residues. The CDR3 DNA reads as TGTGCCAGCAGTTACTCGACGGGGGGCTTTTACAATGAGCAGTTCTTC. Translating gives CASSYSTGGFYNEQFF.

The chain combines TRBV29-1 with TRBJ1-5; maybe TRBD1 (5 bases). The germline CDR1 and CDR2 sequences are SQVTM and ANQGSEA. V was shortened by 4 bases and J by 4 bases, with 11 bases between the two germline ends. The CDR3 contains 13 residues. CDR3 sequence reads: CSVAQTDNQPQHF. The CDR3 DNA follows: TGCAGCGTTGCCCAGACAGATAATCAGCCCCAGCATTTT.

This clone turned up a few times. The rearrangement links TRBV12-5 to TRBJ2-2; TRBD2 aligns across 9 bases. Germline V lookup: CDR1 LGHNT, CDR2 FRNRAP. CDR3 length: 15 residues. The junction had 11 bases not matched to a gene; V was cut back by 8 bases and J by 7 bases. As DNA, the CDR3 is TGTGCTAGTACCCAGGCGGGGGGGCGGAGCGGGGAGCTGTTTTTT. It translates to CASTQAGGRSGELFF. The whole variable domain, filled in from reference TRBV12-5 and TRBJ2-2, reads DARVTQTPRHKVTEMGQEVTMRCQPILGHNTVFWYRQTMMQGLELLAYFRNRAPLDDSGMPKDRFSAEMPDATLATLKIQPSEPRDSAVYFCASTQAGGRSGELFFGEGSRLTVL.

This rearrangement joins TRBV7-2 to TRBJ1-2; TRBD1 aligns across 7 bases. This CDR3 has 13 amino acids. The germline CDR1 and CDR2 sequences are SGHTA and FQGNSA. Trimming took 5 bases from V and 4 from J; bases not matched to a gene: 4. The CDR3 loop reads CASSPGQLYGYTF. The CDR3 nucleotides read TGTGCCAGCAGCCCGGGACAGCTCTATGGCTACACCTTC.

V is TRBV30 and J is TRBJ1-5; possible D gene TRBD1, 5 bases. The CDR3 contains 14 residues. The germline V gene encodes CDR1 GTSNPN and CDR2 SVGIG (reference sequence). Trimming shortened V by 2 bases and J by 2 bases, and 10 bases separated the two germline ends. The DNA of the CDR3 is TGTGCCTGGAGTAGAAGGGGTGGCAATCAGCCCCAGCATTTT. Encoded protein: CAWSRRGGNQPQHF. Full variable domain (outside the CDR3, taken from reference TRBV30 and TRBJ1-5): SQTIHQWPATLVQPVGSPLSLECTVEGTSNPNLYWYRQAAGRGLQLLFYSVGIGQISSEVPQNLSASRPQDRQFILSSKKLLLSDSGFYLCAWSRRGGNQPQHFGDGTRLSIL.

The chain employs TRBV5-1 and TRBJ2-5; D gene ambiguous. From germline, CDR1 is SGHRS and CDR2 YFSETQ. Deletions cut 2 bases from V and 4 bases from J, with 15 bases between. The CDR3 has 15 residues. This CDR3 is CASSLYSDSRETQYF. The CDR3 DNA reads as TGCGCCAGCAGCTTATACTCTGACTCCCGAGAGACCCAGTACTTC. The full variable domain, with the rest looked up from reference TRBV5-1 and TRBJ2-5, is KAGVTQTPRYLIKTRGQQVTLSCSPISGHRSVSWYQQTPGQGLQFLFEYFSETQRNKGNFPGRFSGRQFSNSRSEMNVSTLELGDSALYLCASSLYSDSRETQYFGPGTRLLVL.